One sample yielded the 3 T cell receptor beta chains listed below, sequenced in a study of cytomegalovirus exposure and HLA in healthy donors. Amplification used 60 Vbeta primers and 13 Jbeta primers. Clones were sequenced by immunoSEQ multiplex PCR, and TCRdb holds only the in-frame ones, with some missing. In total, the table holds around 150,000 clones. Sequencing was done on a sample of PBMCs. Receptor source: a woman aged 55-70 years in good health and CMV-seronegative.

The chain is built from TRBV2 and TRBJ2-5, with unresolved D. Matching the DNA end better, TRBJ2-7 makes the J call doubtful. Looked up from germline, CDR1 is SNHLY and CDR2 is FYNNEI. The CDR3 spans 14 residues. As DNA, the CDR3 is TGTGCCAGCAGGTTCAAATTAAGCTCCTACGAGCAGTACTTC. Its protein product is CASRFKLSSYEQYF.

The genes are TRBV7-2 and TRBJ1-1; TRBD1 agrees at 8 bases. This CDR3 is built from 14 residues. Germline V lookup: CDR1 SGHTA, CDR2 FQGNSA. The junction had 6 bases not matched to a gene; V was cut back by 5 bases and J by 4 bases. This CDR3 is CASSPRGPGTEAFF. CDR3 in DNA: TGTGCCAGCAGCCCCAGGGGGCCCGGCACTGAAGCTTTCTTT.

J is TRBJ2-3 and V is TRBV7-3; D is possibly TRBD2 (5 bases). V was pared by 8 bases and J by 1 base, with 10 bases between. CDR1 is SGHTA, CDR2 FQGTGA, per germline. The CDR3 spans 13 residues. The CDR3 here is CASSLEGTDTQYF. The CDR3 bases are TGTGCCAGCTCACTAGAAGGCACAGATACGCAGTATTTT.